Given below is one T cell receptor (beta chain) in context. Germline loops: CDR1 GTSNPN, CDR2 SVGIG (reference sequence). CDR3 length: 14 residues. The ends were cut back, 0 bases at V and 10 bases at J, with 18 bases in the middle. The sample belongs to a study of technical replicates of blood from a few donors. TCRdb keeps only in-frame clones here, not all; method: immunoSEQ multiplex PCR. The top ten hold 7.4% of the sample, which has about 14,000 clones, 85% to 95% seen once. The sequenced sample was PBMCs. This receptor was obtained from a human donor in good health. The chain links TRBV30 to TRBJ1-2; no clear D gene. This CDR3 reads CAWSVNSLVSDYTF. The CDR3 DNA follows: TGTGCCTGGAGTGTAAATTCGTTAGTTTCCGACTACACCTTC. Supplemented by reference TRBV30 and TRBJ1-2, the full variable domain reads SQTIHQWPATLVQPVGSPLSLECTVEGTSNPNLYWYRQAAGRGLQLLFYSVGIGQISSEVPQNLSASRPQDRQFILSSKKLLLSDSGFYLCAWSVNSLVSDYTFGSGTRLTVV.